One sample yielded the 24 T cell receptor beta chains listed below, sequenced in a study of OX40 agonist ivuxolimab in advanced cancers. Receptor libraries were prepared by the immunoSEQ multiplex PCR assay. The table comes from immuneACCESS by way of TCRdb, which keeps in-frame sequences with V and J called. Part of the clones is missing from these tables; in studies checked, under half for an unresolved V gene and the rest for unknown reasons. The sample table shows over 85,000 clones, and 80% to 90% are seen once. Around 1.1% of the sample rests with the top ten. Sequences were derived from CD4+ or CD8+ T cells sorted from blood, sampled in a trial of the OX40 agonist ivuxolimab. Every receptor here comes from an adult with an advanced solid tumor such as melanoma, head and neck, liver or kidney cancer.

The V and J genes are TRBV6-1 and TRBJ1-2; tentatively, D is TRBD1 (5 bases). In germline, CDR1 is MNHNS, CDR2 SASEGT. The CDR3 has 14 residues. Trimming cost V 2 bases and J 3 bases, with 10 bases left between them. Here the CDR3 reads CASSEQGLDYGYTF. The CDR3 DNA is TGTGCCAGCAGTGAACAGGGCCTTGACTATGGCTACACCTTC.

The rearrangement joins TRBV2 to TRBJ1-1, with 7 bases lining up with TRBD1. The CDR3 runs to 13 residues. The germline V gene has CDR1 SNHLY and CDR2 FYNNEI. Trimming removed 4 bases from V and 4 bases from J; junction bases left unmatched: 3. This CDR3 reads CASSATGATEAFF. In nucleotides, the CDR3 is TGTGCCAGCAGTGCCACAGGGGCCACTGAAGCTTTCTTT.

This sequence joins TRBV29-1 and TRBJ2-5; 7 bases agree with TRBD1. Losses at the gene ends were 1 base for V and 7 bases for J; bases not matched to a gene: 6. Germline CDR1 SQVTM, CDR2 ANQGSEA. CDR3 length: 13 amino acids. The DNA for the CDR3 is TGCAGCGTTGAAGGTGACAGGGATGGGACCCAGTACTTC. This translates into CSVEGDRDGTQYF.

This sequence joins TRBV2 and TRBJ2-1; TRBD1 is a possible D gene (5 bases). Germline V gene sequence: CDR1 SNHLY, CDR2 FYNNEI. The CDR3 sequence is 15 residues long. V was shortened by 0 bases and J by 5 bases, with 11 bases between the two germline ends. CDR3 DNA: TGTGCCAGCAGTGAAGCGCTTCAAGGGGACAATGAGCAGTTCTTC. Residues: CASSEALQGDNEQFF.

V usage is TRBV18 and J usage is TRBJ2-2; D not resolved. This CDR3 is built from 16 residues. Trimming removed 1 base from V and 3 bases from J, with 12 bases in between. Germline values: CDR1 KGHSH, CDR2 LQKENI. The CDR3: CASSPRQAGHTGELFF. The CDR3 DNA is TGTGCCAGCTCACCACGGCAGGCAGGACACACCGGGGAGCTGTTTTTT.

The rearrangement joins TRBV5-8 to TRBJ1-5; 9 nucleotides align to TRBD1. The V gene's germline CDR1 is SGHTS and CDR2 YDEGEE. J lost 0 bases, V lost 1 base, and 2 bases had no gene match. This CDR3 spans 16 amino acids. DNA for the CDR3: TGTGCCAGCAGCTTGATGACAGGGGGTAGCAATCAGCCCCAGCATTTT. It yields the protein CASSLMTGGSNQPQHF.

This clone has only a few counts. J is TRBJ1-1 and V is TRBV5-6; D remains unclear. CDR1 and CDR2 (germline): SGHDT, YYEEEE. The CDR3 totals 14 residues. Trimming removed 7 bases at V and 2 bases at J, with 15 bases between. The CDR3 coding sequence is TGTGCCAGCCGCCGATGGCAGACCAACACTGAAGCTTTCTTT. Amino acid sequence: CASRRWQTNTEAFF.

This clone has just a few counts. This sequence joins TRBV6-1 and TRBJ1-5; 7 positions match TRBD1. Germline V gene sequence: CDR1 MNHNS, CDR2 SASEGT. The CDR3 contains 14 residues. The junction had 2 bases not matched to a gene; V was cut back by 6 bases and J by 0 bases. CDR3: CASRGDSSNQPQHF. In DNA form, the CDR3 reads TGTGCCAGCAGGGGGGACAGTAGCAATCAGCCCCAGCATTTT.

The V call is TRBV5-1, the J call TRBJ1-3; no clear D. The length of the CDR3 is 16 residues. V was clipped by 2 bases and J by 0 bases, with 12 bases between them. The germline V gene has CDR1 SGHRS and CDR2 YFSETQ. CDR3 nucleotides: TGCGCCAGCAGCTTCTACGGCGGTGACTCTGGAAACACCATATATTTT. Translation: CASSFYGGDSGNTIYF.

Concerning this clone: The junction does not match germline at one end; this may be a read error. J is TRBJ2-3 and V is TRBV7-7, with D unclear. CDR1 SSHAT and CDR2 FNYEAQ come from the germline V gene (reference sequence). The CDR3 loop spans 12 amino acids. The CDR3 sequence: CANSPGVGTQYF. CDR3 DNA sequence: TGTGCCAACAGCCCTGGGGTGGGTACGCAGTATTTT.

The chain joins TRBV2 to TRBJ2-1; tentatively, D is TRBD2 (6 bases). The CDR3 covers 16 residues. Trimming pared 5 bases from V and 9 bases from J, leaving 23 bases between. Germline CDR1 SNHLY, CDR2 FYNNEI. The CDR3 sequence is CASSFPRGGVRGEQFF. Here the CDR3 DNA reads TGTGCCAGCAGTTTCCCCCGGGGCGGGGTAAGAGGTGAGCAGTTCTTC.

V usage is TRBV6-6 and J usage is TRBJ1-2; no reliable D call. V shed 2 bases and J shed 5 bases, with 15 bases lying between them. Germline V gene sequence: CDR1 MNHNY, CDR2 SVGAGI (reference sequence). CDR3 length: 15 amino acids. CDR3 DNA: TGTGCCAGCAGTTACGGGCAGCCTACATCGTATGGCTACACCTTC. Translated: CASSYGQPTSYGYTF.

The chain joins TRBV30 to TRBJ2-5; D possibly uses TRBD1 or TRBD2 (5 bases each). Trimming removed 0 bases from V and 3 bases from J, with 8 bases in between. There are 13 residues in the CDR3. Germline V gene sequence: CDR1 GTSNPN, CDR2 SVGIG (reference sequence). The CDR3 loop reads CAWSVGAEETQYF. The CDR3 DNA reads TGTGCCTGGAGTGTCGGGGCGGAAGAGACCCAGTACTTC. The full variable domain, completed using reference TRBV30 and TRBJ2-5, is SQTIHQWPATLVQPVGSPLSLECTVEGTSNPNLYWYRQAAGRGLQLLFYSVGIGQISSEVPQNLSASRPQDRQFILSSKKLLLSDSGFYLCAWSVGAEETQYFGPGTRLLVL.

This chain uses TRBV11-1 with TRBJ2-5; 8 positions match TRBD1. J lost 2 bases, V lost 4 bases, and 9 bases had no gene match. The germline CDR1 and CDR2 sequences are SGHAT and FQDESV (reference sequence). The CDR3 sequence is 16 residues long. CDR3 in amino acids: CASSSGQGKPQETQYF. The CDR3 region has the DNA TGTGCCAGCAGCTCCGGACAGGGCAAACCACAAGAGACCCAGTACTTC.

The chain is built from TRBV7-9 and TRBJ1-5; D remains ambiguous. CDR1 is SEHNR and CDR2 is FQNEAQ in the germline V gene (reference sequence). Trimming took 2 bases from V and 0 from J, leaving 8 bases between them. CDR3 length: 15 amino acids. DNA of the CDR3: TGTGCCAGCAGCTTAAATGGGGATAGCAATCAGCCCCAGCATTTT. Protein product: CASSLNGDSNQPQHF.

V is TRBV6-5 and J is TRBJ1-6, with 7 bases that match TRBD1. The junction had 8 bases not matched to a gene; V was cut back by 6 bases and J by 6 bases. The CDR3 is 15 amino acids. Germline V gene sequence: CDR1 MNHEY, CDR2 SVGAGI. CDR3 residues: CASSLGGTANSPLHF. For the CDR3, the DNA is TGTGCCAGCAGCCTTGGTGGGACAGCTAATTCACCCCTCCACTTT.

The chain carries TRBV27 and TRBJ1-1, with D tentatively TRBD1 (5 bases). The germline V gene encodes CDR1 MNHEY and CDR2 SMNVEV (reference sequence). CDR3 length: 12 residues. V shed 11 bases and J shed 7 bases, with 17 bases lying between them. The CDR3 DNA reads TGTGCCTCCCATCGGGTCGGGGGTGAAGCTTTCTTT. It yields the protein CASHRVGGEAFF.

The chain is built from TRBV6-1 and TRBJ2-7; D call uncertain. This CDR3 spans 11 amino acids. Germline V gene lookup returns CDR1 MNHNS and CDR2 SASEGT. V lost 9 bases and J lost 3, with 9 bases in between. The CDR3 loop reads CARLRDYEQYV. The CDR3 coding sequence is TGTGCCAGACTGCGCGACTACGAGCAGTACGTC.

The rearrangement joins TRBV7-3 to TRBJ2-1; TRBD2 aligns across 8 bases. The germline V gene has CDR1 SGHTA and CDR2 FQGTGA. After removal of 2 bases from V and 6 bases from J, the junction contained 6 bases not matched to a gene. The CDR3 is 15 residues long. The chain's CDR3 is CASSLGSGGTNEQFF. The CDR3 DNA follows: TGTGCCAGCAGCTTAGGTTCGGGAGGGACCAATGAGCAGTTCTTC.

This clone was seen a single time. The chain links TRBV5-1 to TRBJ1-2, with TRBD1 matching 7 bases. With 0 bases clipped from V and 2 bases from J, the junction kept 1 base outside the gene matches. This CDR3 comprises 14 residues. CDR1 is SGHRS and CDR2 is YFSETQ in the germline V gene. As DNA, the CDR3 is TGCGCCAGCAGCTTGGACAGGGGAAACTATGGCTACACCTTC. Its protein product is CASSLDRGNYGYTF.

The chain couples TRBV7-3 to TRBJ2-3; possible D gene TRBD1, 5 bases. V was cut by 5 bases and J by 0 bases, with 15 bases left in between. Germline V gene lookup returns CDR1 SGHTA and CDR2 FQGTGA. The CDR3 sequence is 16 residues long. Here the CDR3 reads CASSLGRGPSTDTQYF. The CDR3 DNA reads TGTGCCAGCAGCCTCGGAAGGGGCCCTAGCACAGATACGCAGTATTTT.

The genes are TRBV6-6 and TRBJ2-7; D tentatively reads TRBD1 or TRBD2 (5 bases each). V gave up 5 bases and J gave up 2 bases, with 13 bases separating them. This CDR3 is 14 amino acids long. CDR1 is MNHNY, CDR2 SVGAGI, per germline (reference sequence). The CDR3 is CASSTGTLTYEQYF. The CDR3 DNA reads as TGTGCCAGCAGTACCGGGACCCTCACCTACGAGCAGTACTTC.

CDR3 amino acids: CASSLGGGPRTEAFF. The CDR3 DNA sequence: TGTGCCAGCAGCTTGGGCGGAGGGCCCCGCACTGAAGCTTTCTTT. This chain joins TRBV5-6 and TRBJ1-1; no clear D. Germline CDR1 reads SGHDT; CDR2 reads YYEEEE. CDR3 length: 15 amino acids. Trimming took 0 bases from V and 4 from J, leaving 13 bases between them. The full variable domain, completed using reference TRBV5-6 and TRBJ1-1, is DAGVTQSPTHLIKTRGQQVTLRCSPKSGHDTVSWYQQALGQGPQFIFQYYEEEERQRGNFPDRFSGHQFPNYSSELNVNALLLGDSALYLCASSLGGGPRTEAFFGQGTRLTVV.

This chain joins TRBV5-4 and TRBJ2-3; TRBD1 matches 9 bases. Losses at the gene ends were 2 bases for V and 4 bases for J; bases not matched to a gene: 5. The CDR3 spans 15 residues. The germline gives CDR1 SGHNT, CDR2 YYREEE (reference sequence). The chain's CDR3 is CASSFPTGGPDTQYF. The DNA for the CDR3 is TGTGCCAGCAGCTTCCCGACAGGGGGTCCAGATACGCAGTATTTT.